Listed below are T cell receptor beta chains from one sample, sequenced in a study of naive and memory T cell subsets. Each CDR3 protein is one row after TCRdb ran MiXCR on the UMI-ligation and nested PCR reads. The repertoire holds roughly 100,000 distinct CDR3 sequences, around 11% seen once, with around 0.13% in the top ten. Specimen: naive CD4+ T cells from blood. The receptor source for this set is a human donor in good health. CDR3s include the opening cysteine and the closing phenylalanine or tryptophan. A D gene is named only where the DNA matches it firmly. Rows give clone size only sometimes, using once, few, many, or a class for an expanded clone.

many	TRBV7-2	.	TRBJ2-3	CASSFRVDTQYF	TGTGCCAGCAGCTTCAGGGTAGATACGCAGTATTTT
.	TRBV4-3	.	TRBJ2-5	CASSQQIKEETQYF	TGCGCCAGCAGCCAACAGATAAAGGAAGAGACCCAGTACTTC
.	TRBV6-2/TRBV6-3	TRBD2	TRBJ2-3	CASTPSGGRPDTQYF	TGTGCCAGCACGCCTAGCGGGGGCCGACCCGATACGCAGTATTTT
.	TRBV20-1	TRBD1	TRBJ2-5	CSASTGVLGETQYF	TGCAGTGCAAGCACAGGGGTGTTGGGAGAGACCCAGTACTTC
few	TRBV12-3/TRBV12-4	TRBD2	TRBJ2-1	CASSKRGLAGGNNEQFF	TGTGCCAGCAGTAAAAGAGGACTAGCGGGAGGTAACAATGAGCAGTTCTTC
.	TRBV6-1	TRBD1	TRBJ2-1	CASTDRYHNEQFF	TGTGCCAGCACGGACAGGTATCACAATGAGCAGTTCTTC
few	TRBV6-5	.	TRBJ1-1	CASSYSRRVLNTEAFF	TGTGCCAGCAGTTACTCGCGCAGGGTTCTGAACACTGAAGCTTTCTTT
few	TRBV5-6	.	TRBJ1-1	CASSFGGVTEAFF	TGTGCCAGCAGCTTCGGAGGGGTCACTGAAGCTTTCTTT
.	TRBV7-2	.	TRBJ1-5	CASSFDKQPQHF	TGTGCCAGCAGCTTCGACAAACAGCCCCAGCATTTT
few	TRBV6-6	.	TRBJ1-5	CASSQGLQPQHF	TGTGCCAGCAGCCAGGGCCTACAGCCCCAGCATTTT
few	TRBV7-3	.	TRBJ1-1	CASSLEKGMNTEAFF	TGTGCCAGCAGCTTAGAGAAGGGAATGAACACTGAAGCTTTCTTT
.	TRBV11-3	.	TRBJ1-1	CASSSTTYTEAFF	TGTGCCAGCAGCTCGACGACGTACACTGAAGCTTTCTTT
few	TRBV24-1	TRBD2	TRBJ2-1	CATSDLKTGLPTSGVGDEQFF	TGTGCCACCAGTGATTTAAAGACAGGGCTTCCGACTAGCGGGGTTGGAGATGAGCAGTTCTTC
.	TRBV28	.	TRBJ2-7	CASSFSGKVTYEQYF	TGTGCCAGCAGTTTTTCAGGGAAGGTAACCTACGAGCAGTACTTC
.	TRBV7-2	.	TRBJ2-1	CASSYGIEQFF	TGTGCCAGCAGCTACGGGATTGAGCAGTTCTTC
few	TRBV9	.	TRBJ2-3	CASSVDGGAPQYF	TGTGCCAGCAGCGTAGACGGGGGCGCCCCGCAGTATTTT
few	TRBV27	.	TRBJ2-7	CASSLSGLNGEQYF	TGTGCCAGCAGTTTATCGGGGCTCAATGGCGAGCAGTACTTC